Below are 23 T cell receptor beta chains sequenced from a single sample in a study of regulatory T cells in long-lasting Graves disease. Arm-PCR of CDR3 regions and iRepertoire HTBI primers were the basis on which TCR beta libraries were built. TCRdb reprocessed the multiplex PCR reads with MiXCR, giving one entry per CDR3 protein. The profile shows 300,000 to 400,000 distinct CDR3 sequences, about a sixth of them singletons. The time point denotes: newly diagnosed GD, antithyroid drugs for less than 3 months. Extracted RNA from PBMCs served as the source of the TCR library. The source material was peripheral blood mononuclear cells (PBMCs), sampled at new diagnosis, from a patient treated with antithyroid drugs. Receptor source: a female donor with Graves disease.

The table lists this clonotype with a few counts. The chain has TRBV6-2 or TRBV6-3 and TRBJ2-3, with D hard to call. Trimming stripped 9 bases from V and 2 bases from J, with 12 bases between. CDR3 size: 13 residues. From germline, CDR1 is MNHEY and CDR2 SVGEGT. The CDR3: CASGVSLTDTQYF. The CDR3 nucleotides read TGTGCCAGTGGAGTCAGCCTCACAGATACGCAGTATTTT.

For this clonotype: One base away lies a much larger clone, so this may be a sequencing read error. This rearrangement joins TRBV19 to TRBJ2-5, with 8 nucleotides matching TRBD2. The V segment lost 8 bases and the J segment 9 bases; nucleotides outside the gene matches: 20. The CDR3 loop spans 16 amino acids. Germline V gene lookup returns CDR1 LNHDA and CDR2 SQIVND (reference sequence). The CDR3 bases are TGTGCCAGTGCTCCGGTGACTAGCGAACCGGTAATGGCCCAGTACTTC. Amino acid sequence: CASAPVTSEPVMAQYF.

This clonotype was counted ten times or more. The V and J genes are TRBV5-5 and TRBJ1-4; TRBD1 is a possible D gene (6 bases). The CDR3 has 16 residues. Germline V gene data show CDR1 as SGHKS and CDR2 as YYEKEE (reference sequence). Trimming took off 4 bases at V and 8 bases at J, with 21 bases between the two ends. The CDR3 here is CASSTPDSIYPEKLFF. For the CDR3, the DNA is TGTGCCAGCAGCACACCGGACAGCATCTACCCGGAAAAACTGTTTTTT.

This clonotype turned up a few times. The chain joins TRBV30 to TRBJ1-5; 7 nucleotides agree with TRBD1. The CDR3 is 16 residues long. V dropped 1 base and J dropped 0; count of bases not matched to a gene: 6. Per germline, CDR1 GTSNPN and CDR2 SVGIG (reference sequence). Here the CDR3 DNA reads TGTGCCTGGAGTGCCCCAGGGGGTTTTAGCAATCAGCCCCAGCATTTT. Encoded protein: CAWSAPGGFSNQPQHF.

This clonotype was detected ten times or more. This chain uses TRBV12-3 or TRBV12-4 with TRBJ2-1; 12 bases are a match to TRBD2. Trimming took 6 bases from V and 9 from J; bases not matched to a gene: 9. The CDR3 length is 15 residues. CDR3 sequence reads: CASRRSSGREGEQFF. The CDR3 DNA follows: TGTGCCAGCAGGCGATCTAGCGGGAGGGAAGGTGAGCAGTTCTTC.

In its sample, this clonotype was seen many times. V is TRBV24-1 and J is TRBJ1-2, with 7 bases that match TRBD1. J gave up 3 bases and V 2 bases, and 2 bases lay outside the gene matches. Looked up from germline, CDR1 is KGHDR and CDR2 is SFDVKD. The CDR3 length is 14 residues. The CDR3 spells CATSDSGTDYGYTF. In DNA form, the CDR3 reads TGTGCCACCAGTGATTCCGGGACAGACTATGGCTACACCTTC.

This clonotype was detected ten times or more. The CDR3 nucleotides are TGCAGTGCTAGTTACAGCGGGAACACTGAAGCTTTCTTT. Amino acid sequence: CSASYSGNTEAFF. The chain carries TRBV20-1 and TRBJ1-1; D ambiguous. With 3 bases removed from V and 1 base from J, the gap between germline ends came to 9 bases. The CDR3 consists of 13 residues. Germline CDR1 DFQATT, CDR2 SNEGSKA (reference sequence).

In this sample, this clonotype turned up many times. The chain recombines TRBV5-1 with TRBJ1-6; maybe TRBD1 (5 bases). Germline CDR1 and CDR2: SGHRS and YFSETQ. The CDR3 is made up of 15 amino acids. V was trimmed by 7 bases and J by 8 bases, leaving 19 bases between them. CDR3 protein: CASALRAGRDSPLHF. As DNA, the CDR3 is TGCGCCAGCGCCCTACGGGCAGGCAGGGATTCACCCCTCCACTTT.

This clonotype occurred many times. The chain joins TRBV4-1 to TRBJ1-1, with unresolved D. V was trimmed by 0 bases and J by 4 bases, leaving 15 bases between them. From germline, CDR1 is MGHRA and CDR2 YSYEKL. The CDR3 covers 16 residues. The CDR3 sequence: CASSQDGPVGGTEAFF. Here the CDR3 DNA reads TGCGCCAGCAGCCAAGATGGGCCCGTGGGTGGCACTGAAGCTTTCTTT.

This clonotype was observed many times. This sequence joins TRBV6-2 or TRBV6-3 and TRBJ2-7; perhaps TRBD2 as D (6 bases). Trimming removed 2 bases at V and 5 bases at J, with 13 bases between. In germline, CDR1 is MNHEY, CDR2 SVGEGT. CDR3 length: 14 residues. The CDR3 sequence is CASSYRAWGDEQYF. The CDR3 nucleotides read TGTGCCAGCAGTTACAGGGCTTGGGGGGACGAGCAGTACTTC.

This clonotype has a handful of counts. This rearrangement joins TRBV4-1 to TRBJ2-2; 8 nucleotides align to TRBD1. The CDR3 is 17 amino acids. The V gene's germline CDR1 is MGHRA and CDR2 YSYEKL. V shed 4 bases, J shed 3 bases, and the junction held 10 bases outside the gene matches. CDR3 amino acids: CASSPKPTGAHTGELFF. CDR3 in DNA: TGCGCCAGCAGCCCCAAACCGACAGGGGCCCACACCGGGGAGCTGTTTTTT.

This clonotype was seen a handful of times. A read error likely explains this, since a far larger clone differs by one base. V and J are TRBV7-2 and TRBJ2-7; the D gene is possibly TRBD2 (6 bases). This CDR3 has 16 amino acids. CDR1 and CDR2 from the germline V gene are SGHTA and FQGNSA. The V gene lost 6 bases and the J gene lost 6 bases, with 24 bases spanning the gap. DNA for the CDR3: TGTGCCAGCAGTTTGTCCCTCACGGACGGGGGATGCGAGCAGTACTTC. This encodes CASSLSLTDGGCEQYF.

This chain uses TRBV15 with TRBJ1-1; D not certain. Trimming shortened V by 1 base and J by 6 bases, and 6 bases separated the two germline ends. This CDR3 has 12 amino acids. Germline values: CDR1 LNHNV, CDR2 YYDKDF (reference sequence). CDR3 DNA: TGTGCCACCAGCAGAGCCTTAGCTGAAGCTTTCTTT. Translating gives CATSRALAEAFF.

This sequence joins TRBV2 and TRBJ1-1, with TRBD1 identical over 9 bases. The CDR3 runs 14 residues. Germline-derived CDR1 and CDR2 are SNHLY and FYNNEI. V lost 7 bases to trimming and J lost 2 bases; unmatched junction nucleotides: 5. The CDR3 loop is CASTGQGLNTEAFF. The CDR3 DNA is TGTGCCAGCACGGGACAGGGACTCAACACTGAAGCTTTCTTT.

This clonotype was seen at least ten times. V usage is TRBV20-1 and J usage is TRBJ1-1; D may be TRBD1 (5 bases). The germline V and J ends were trimmed by 6 bases and 1 base, with 18 bases remaining between them. This CDR3 comprises 15 residues. Germline V gene lookup returns CDR1 DFQATT and CDR2 SNEGSKA (reference sequence). DNA for the CDR3: TGCAGTGCAGAGGGTAGGGGAAGGGGGAACACTGAAGCTTTCTTT. This sequence encodes CSAEGRGRGNTEAFF.

This clonotype showed up many times. This sequence joins TRBV4-1 and TRBJ1-2, with 11 bases matching TRBD1. Germline-derived CDR1 and CDR2 are MGHRA and YSYEKL. This CDR3 spans 15 amino acids. V trimming: 4 bases; J trimming: 4 bases; junction bases outside the gene matches: 5. The CDR3 spells CASSPGTGGLYGYTF. The CDR3 DNA follows: TGCGCCAGCAGCCCTGGGACAGGGGGGCTCTATGGCTACACCTTC.

This clonotype was seen many times. An end of the junction does not agree with germline; a read error may underlie this. The chain links TRBV7-6 to TRBJ1-2, with D possibly being TRBD1 (6 bases). Germline loops: CDR1 SGHVS, CDR2 FNYEAQ. The CDR3 has 16 residues. CDR3 bases: TGTGCCAGCAGCTGGGGCCGGGGGGGCGCAAACTATGGTTACACCTTC. This codes for CASSWGRGGANYGYTF.

This clonotype was detected only a few times. V and J are TRBV10-3 and TRBJ1-4; possibly TRBD1 for D (5 bases). V was clipped by 6 bases and J by 12 bases, with 17 bases between them. Per the germline V gene, CDR1 is ENHRY and CDR2 is SYGVKD. There are 13 residues in the CDR3. In DNA, the CDR3 is TGTGCCATCAGGGACACCGGAGGGGAAGAACTGTTTTTT. This sequence encodes CAIRDTGGEELFF.

There are many counts of this clonotype. The chain employs TRBV7-2 and TRBJ2-1, with a tentative D call TRBD2 (5 bases). Trimming removed 7 bases from V and 2 bases from J, with 9 bases in between. Germline values: CDR1 SGHTA, CDR2 FQGNSA. The CDR3 length is 13 residues. This chain's CDR3 is CASISATYNEQFF. The CDR3 nucleotides read TGTGCCAGCATTAGCGCTACCTACAATGAGCAGTTCTTC.

This clonotype was recorded many times. The gene calls are TRBV12-3 or TRBV12-4 and TRBJ2-7; D remains unclear. V dropped 2 bases and J dropped 6 bases, with 5 bases sitting between them. CDR3 length: 11 amino acids. The chain's CDR3 is CASSLLSEQYF. As DNA, the CDR3 is TGTGCCAGCAGTTTATTAAGCGAGCAGTACTTC.

This clonotype was found many times. The DNA is omitted, as the CDR3 cannot be located on it reliably, and the CDR3 follows TCRdb's listing. V and J are TRBV28 and TRBJ2-3. Termini included, the CDR3 measures 16 amino acids. In germline, CDR1 is MDHEN, CDR2 SYDVKM. CDR3 in amino acids: CASSSSDGRITDTQYF.

This clonotype was recorded many times. The chain uses TRBV6-2 or TRBV6-3 and TRBJ1-5; the D gene is possibly TRBD1 (5 bases). The CDR3 has 14 amino acids. Trimming took 9 bases from V and 3 from J, leaving 15 bases between them. Germline-derived CDR1 and CDR2 are MNHEY and SVGEGT. For the CDR3, the DNA is TGTGCCAGTAGAGGGGCCTCCTACAATCAGCCCCAGCATTTT. Encoded protein: CASRGASYNQPQHF.

This clonotype was seen a handful of times. The chain uses TRBV3-1 and TRBJ2-1; 8 bases map to TRBD1. The V gene's germline CDR1 is LGHDT and CDR2 YNNKEL (reference sequence). The CDR3 loop spans 18 amino acids. Unmatched junction bases numbered 13, after V lost 2 bases and J lost 4 bases. In DNA form, the CDR3 reads TGTGCCAGCAGCCAATTAACTGCGCGGGGACAGGCATACAATGAGCAGTTCTTC. Amino acids: CASSQLTARGQAYNEQFF.